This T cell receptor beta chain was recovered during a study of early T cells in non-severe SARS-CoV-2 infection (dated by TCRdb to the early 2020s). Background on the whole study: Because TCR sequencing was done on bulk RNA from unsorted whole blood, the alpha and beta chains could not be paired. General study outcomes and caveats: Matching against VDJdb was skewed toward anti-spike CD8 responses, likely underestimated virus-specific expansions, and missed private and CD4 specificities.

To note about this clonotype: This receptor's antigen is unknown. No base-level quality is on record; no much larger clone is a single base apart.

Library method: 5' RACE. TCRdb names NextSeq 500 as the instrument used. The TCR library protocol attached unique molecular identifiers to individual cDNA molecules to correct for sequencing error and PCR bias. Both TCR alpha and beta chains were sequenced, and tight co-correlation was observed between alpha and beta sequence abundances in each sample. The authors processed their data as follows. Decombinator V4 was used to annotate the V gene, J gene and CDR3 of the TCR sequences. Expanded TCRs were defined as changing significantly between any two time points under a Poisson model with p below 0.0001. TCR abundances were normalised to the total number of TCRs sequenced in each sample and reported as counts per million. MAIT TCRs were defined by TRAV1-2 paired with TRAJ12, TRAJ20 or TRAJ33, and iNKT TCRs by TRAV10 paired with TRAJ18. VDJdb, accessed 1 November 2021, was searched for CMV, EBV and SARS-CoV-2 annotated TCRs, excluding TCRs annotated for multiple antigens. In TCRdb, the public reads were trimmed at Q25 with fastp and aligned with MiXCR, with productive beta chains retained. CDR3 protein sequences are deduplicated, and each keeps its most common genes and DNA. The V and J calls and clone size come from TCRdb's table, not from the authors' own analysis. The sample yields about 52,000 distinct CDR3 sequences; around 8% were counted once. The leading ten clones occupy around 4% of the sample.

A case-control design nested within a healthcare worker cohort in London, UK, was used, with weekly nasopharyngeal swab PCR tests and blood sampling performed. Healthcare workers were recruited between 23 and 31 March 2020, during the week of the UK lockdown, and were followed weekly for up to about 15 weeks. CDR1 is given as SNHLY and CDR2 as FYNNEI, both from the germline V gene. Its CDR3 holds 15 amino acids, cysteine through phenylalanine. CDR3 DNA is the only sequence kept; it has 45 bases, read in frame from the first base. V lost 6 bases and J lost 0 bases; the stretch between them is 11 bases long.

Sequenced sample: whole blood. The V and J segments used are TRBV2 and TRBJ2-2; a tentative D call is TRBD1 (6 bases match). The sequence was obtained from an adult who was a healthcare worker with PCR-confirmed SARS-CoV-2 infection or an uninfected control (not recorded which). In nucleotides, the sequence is TGTGCCAGCAGATCCGGGACACCGAACACCGGGGAGCTGTTTTTT. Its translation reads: CASRSGTPNTGELFF. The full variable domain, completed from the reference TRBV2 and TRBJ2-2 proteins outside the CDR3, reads EPEVTQTPSHQVTQMGQEVILRCVPISNHLYFYWYRQILGQKVEFLVSFYNNEISEKSEIFDDQFSVERPDGSNFTLKIRSTKLEDSAMYFCASRSGTPNTGELFFGEGSRLTVL.